The present entry profiles one T cell receptor beta chain with its context. The clone's antigen remains unknown. No qualities accompany the bases; no much larger clone lies one base away. Participants in the prospective study were aged about 18 to 100 years, lived in 20 to 25 United States geographic areas, and enrolled through a virtual design. In the prospective study, cohorts were assigned on the basis of participant-reported clinical history obtained from a screening survey and a study questionnaire. Mobile phlebotomists in the prospective study collected whole blood, serum and a nasopharyngeal or oropharyngeal swab from every participant. Additional blood draws and questionnaires over an approximately 2-month period could optionally be provided by prospective study participants. Before DNA extraction, prospective study blood samples were shipped either frozen or at room temperature. The data derive from a study of blood T cell repertoires in COVID-19 (dated by TCRdb to the early 2020s). Turning to the overall study: The collaborator samples originated in the United States, Italy and Spain and spanned the acute and convalescent phases of COVID-19. The prospective study material was composed of cDNA or gDNA derived from T cells, B-cell-depleted T cells, or PBMCs. Subjects who had been exposed to COVID-19, were actively infected with it, or had recovered from it provided the deeply sampled blood TCRbeta repertoires that made up the dataset. The repertoires were released in a freely available public database meant as a resource for research on the immune response to SARS-CoV-2. Samples came from the ongoing ImmuneRACE study (first 160 participants) plus 1,254 subjects from 6 global collaborators. The sample metadata nearly always contained a de-identified subject ID, COVID-19 status, age in years and sex. Where available, HLA class I and class II types were taken from metadata supplied by the sample provider and were not determined by assay-based typing.

TCRbeta CDR3 regions were amplified from genomic DNA using the immunoSEQ Assay, a bias-controlled multiplex PCR. Per the source publication's procedure: The number of nucleated cells in each sample was estimated from the amplification of reference gene primers within the assay. To quantify the absolute abundance of each unique TCRbeta CDR3 rearrangement, sequence reads were collapsed and filtered. Productive Simpson clonality was computed per sample as the square root of Simpson's diversity index over productive rearrangements. TCRdb took over this immuneACCESS table, retaining in-frame rearrangements with V and J assigned. Such tables are incomplete; in checked studies, under half of the missing clones stem from an unresolved V gene, and the remainder is unexplained. D and trimming come from the DNA, and the V and J calls and clone size come from that table. This sample gives approximately 260,000 clones in total; about 90% of them show up just once. 2.5% to 3.5% of the sample rests with the top ten.

The CDR3 goes from the cysteine to the phenylalanine over 15 residues. Here the CDR3 DNA is all that survives: 45 bases in frame from base 1. CDR1 is given as MGHRA and CDR2 as YSYEKL, both from the germline V gene. Germline trimming: 7 bases from V, 4 bases from J; junction bases outside gene matches: 11. What the research found in general, with its limitations: Clinical and demographic metadata were provided uncurated, with the amount varying by source and participant.

The source material was PBMCs or T cells enriched from blood (not recorded which). This TCR was recovered from a woman aged 40-49 years with acute COVID-19. The rearranged segments are TRBV4-1 and TRBJ2-5, with TRBD2 matching 8 junction bases. In nucleotide form, the sequence is TGCGCCAGCACCCTCGGTAGCGGGACTATAGAGACCCAGTACTTC. This sequence encodes CASTLGSGTIETQYF.